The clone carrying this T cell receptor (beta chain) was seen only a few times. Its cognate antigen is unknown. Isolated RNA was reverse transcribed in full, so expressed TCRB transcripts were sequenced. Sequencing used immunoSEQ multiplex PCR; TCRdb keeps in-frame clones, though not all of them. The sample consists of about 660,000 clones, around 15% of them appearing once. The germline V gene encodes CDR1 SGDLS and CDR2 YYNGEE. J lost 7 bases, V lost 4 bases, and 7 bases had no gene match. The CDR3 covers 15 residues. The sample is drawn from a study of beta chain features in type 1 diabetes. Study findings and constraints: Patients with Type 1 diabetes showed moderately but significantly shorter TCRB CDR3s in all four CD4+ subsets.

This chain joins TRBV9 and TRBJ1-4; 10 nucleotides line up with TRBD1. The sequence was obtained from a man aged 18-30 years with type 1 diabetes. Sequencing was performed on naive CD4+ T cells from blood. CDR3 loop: CASSPKRDRGEKLFF. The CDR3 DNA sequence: TGTGCCAGCAGCCCGAAGAGGGACAGGGGTGAAAAACTGTTTTTT. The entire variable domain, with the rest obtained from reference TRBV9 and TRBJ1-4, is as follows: DSGVTQTPKHLITATGQRVTLRCSPRSGDLSVYWYQQSLDQGLQFLIQYYNGEERAKGNILERFSAQQFPDLHSELNLSSLELGDSALYFCASSPKRDRGEKLFFGSGTQLSVL.